This passage covers 22 T cell receptor beta chains from one sample sequenced in a study of blood T cell repertoires in COVID-19. Data came from immunoSEQ multiplex PCR; TCRdb stores just in-frame clones and leaves some out. The sample lists about 220,000 clones, roughly 75% seen once, with about 7.2% in the top ten. Sequenced sample: peripheral blood. All receptors derive from a woman in her 70s with acute or convalescent COVID-19.

The chain has TRBV5-4 and TRBJ2-1; 7 nucleotides match TRBD1. The CDR3 has 15 residues. The V segment lost 1 base and the J segment 4 bases; nucleotides outside the gene matches: 5. Per germline, CDR1 SGHNT and CDR2 YYREEE (reference sequence). CDR3 sequence reads: CASSLRQGGYNEQFF. The CDR3 coding sequence is TGTGCCAGCAGCTTGAGACAGGGTGGGTACAATGAGCAGTTCTTC.

The chain is built from TRBV7-3 and TRBJ2-2; 9 nucleotides match TRBD2. In germline, CDR1 is SGHTA, CDR2 FQGTGA. V shed 4 bases and J 6 bases; nucleotides not matched to a gene: 9. The CDR3 loop spans 16 amino acids. The CDR3 sequence is CASSSWGTSMAGELFF. DNA of the CDR3: TGTGCCAGCAGCTCCTGGGGGACTAGCATGGCCGGGGAGCTGTTTTTT.

This chain links TRBV11-2 with TRBJ1-6, with 7 positions matching TRBD1. Germline CDR1 reads SGHAT; CDR2 reads FQNNGV. The ends lost 4 bases at V and 11 bases at J; junction bases unmatched: 8. The CDR3 runs 14 residues. In DNA, the CDR3 is TGTGCCAGCAGCTCGGGACAGCAGGGTCCACCCCTCCACTTT. It codes for CASSSGQQGPPLHF. The full variable domain, in which reference TRBV11-2 and TRBJ1-6 provide the parts outside the CDR3, is EAGVAQSPRYKIIEKRQSVAFWCNPISGHATLYWYQQILGQGPKLLIQFQNNGVVDDSQLPKDRFSAERLKGVDSTLKIQPAKLEDSAVYLCASSSGQQGPPLHFGNGTRLTVT.

The chain couples TRBV3-1 (or the pseudogene TRBV3-2) to TRBJ2-1; 9 bases map to TRBD2. The CDR3 runs to 15 residues. J lost 5 bases, V lost 1 base, and 3 bases had no gene match. Germline loops: CDR1 LGHDT, CDR2 YNNKEL (reference sequence). CDR3 protein: CASSQGAGGHNEQFF. In nucleotides, the CDR3 is TGTGCCAGCAGCCAAGGGGCGGGGGGGCACAATGAGCAGTTCTTC.

J is TRBJ1-5 and V is TRBV7-3; D call uncertain. This CDR3 spans 13 amino acids. The germline CDR1 and CDR2 sequences are SGHTA and FQGTGA. Trimming left V 5 bases short and J 4 bases short, with 9 bases between. The CDR3 bases are TGTGCCAGCAGCCTCGGGTTAAATCAGCCCCAGCATTTT. Translating gives CASSLGLNQPQHF.

The chain couples TRBV5-4 to TRBJ2-3; 8 bases are a match to TRBD1. Trimming cost V 5 bases and J 3 bases; bases outside gene matches: 2. Germline V gene data show CDR1 as SGHNT and CDR2 as YYREEE (reference sequence). The CDR3 is 13 amino acids. This CDR3 reads CASRRQGTDTQYF. The CDR3 nucleotides are TGTGCCAGCAGAAGACAGGGGACAGATACGCAGTATTTT.

V gene TRBV27 combines with J gene TRBJ2-2; possibly TRBD2 for D (5 bases). Deletions cut 6 bases from V and 4 bases from J, with 15 bases between. The CDR3 covers 15 residues. Germline CDR1 reads MNHEY; CDR2 reads SMNVEV (reference sequence). Written as DNA, the CDR3 is TGTGCCAGCAGAGTTGAGGGTCTGGGCACCGGGGAGCTGTTTTTT. As protein: CASRVEGLGTGELFF.

This sequence joins TRBV24-1 and TRBJ2-5, with D tentatively TRBD2 (5 bases). The CDR3 totals 15 residues. Deletions cut 3 bases from V and 2 bases from J, with 12 bases between. Germline V gene sequence: CDR1 KGHDR, CDR2 SFDVKD. CDR3 nucleotide sequence: TGTGCCACCAGTGATAAGGGTCGGGGACAAGAGACCCAGTACTTC. Translation: CATSDKGRGQETQYF.

The chain couples TRBV5-1 to TRBJ1-1; D remains unclear. The CDR3 spans 14 residues. Per the germline V gene, CDR1 is SGHRS and CDR2 is YFSETQ. V dropped 4 bases and J dropped 5 bases, with 15 bases sitting between them. This CDR3 is CASSPRGASTEAFF. CDR3 in DNA: TGCGCCAGCAGCCCTAGAGGAGCGTCAACTGAAGCTTTCTTT.

This rearrangement joins TRBV11-3 to TRBJ2-3; possibly TRBD1 for D (6 bases). The CDR3 contains 13 residues. Germline CDR1 SGHNT, CDR2 YENEEA. Trimming pared 5 bases from V and 4 bases from J, leaving 10 bases between. The CDR3 DNA reads as TGTGCCAGCAGCCTCAGGGGTTCAGATACGCAGTATTTT. It is translated as CASSLRGSDTQYF.

This clone was counted only a few times. The genes are TRBV6-7 and TRBJ1-1, with a weak D call TRBD1 (5 bases). TRBV6-7 is known as an ORF, though its function is uncertain. With 7 bases removed from V and 4 bases from J, the gap between germline ends came to 19 bases. This CDR3 region has 15 residues. The CDR3 DNA follows: TGTGCCAGCACTCCCACCCAGGGATTCGGCACTGAAGCTTTCTTT. Encoded protein: CASTPTQGFGTEAFF.

The chain employs TRBV18 and TRBJ1-5; TRBD1 agrees at 10 bases. The CDR3 has 16 amino acids. Trimming at V came to 2 bases and at J to 3 bases, leaving 4 bases not matched to a gene. Per the germline V gene, CDR1 is KGHSH and CDR2 is LQKENI. The CDR3 DNA reads as TGTGCCAGCTCACCAGGGACAGGGGCCCCCAATCAGCCCCAGCATTTT. Translated, it gives CASSPGTGAPNQPQHF.

The rearrangement joins TRBV4-2 to TRBJ2-7, with D uncertain. Looked up from germline, CDR1 is LGHNA and CDR2 is YNFKEQ. This CDR3 contains 14 residues. With 4 bases removed from V and 2 bases from J, the gap between germline ends came to 12 bases. The CDR3 loop reads CASSPSGSAYEQYF. CDR3 coding DNA: TGTGCCAGCAGCCCGTCCGGGTCCGCCTACGAGCAGTACTTC.

The chain couples TRBV6-2 or TRBV6-3 to TRBJ2-3, with 8 nucleotides matching TRBD2. Unmatched junction bases numbered 4, after V lost 6 bases and J lost 2 bases. The germline gives CDR1 MNHEY, CDR2 SVGEGT. The CDR3 is 14 amino acids. The CDR3 reads CASSRGLVTDTQYF. The CDR3 nucleotides are TGTGCCAGCAGCCGGGGACTAGTCACAGATACGCAGTATTTT.

This clone is a singleton in its sample. The V and J genes are TRBV7-2 and TRBJ2-7, with D hard to call. The V end was cut by 5 bases, the J end by 2 bases, with 13 bases between. Germline CDR1 is SGHTA and CDR2 is FQGNSA. This CDR3 spans 14 amino acids. CDR3: CASSPDPGPYEQYF. The CDR3 bases are TGTGCCAGCAGCCCCGACCCAGGTCCCTACGAGCAGTACTTC.

As for this clone: One junction end disagrees with the germline gene, perhaps due to a read error. V usage is TRBV7-2 and J usage is TRBJ2-7, with a tentative D call TRBD2 (5 bases). Germline V gives CDR1 SGHTA, CDR2 FQGNSA. The CDR3 is made up of 18 amino acids. The CDR3 loop is CASSLEAAVPLNPYAQYF. The CDR3 DNA follows: TGTGCCAGCAGCTTAGAAGCGGCCGTACCTCTAAATCCGTACGCGCAGTACTTC.

The rearrangement joins TRBV18 to TRBJ2-3; 7 bases fit TRBD1. V shed 1 base, J shed 1 base, and the junction held 11 bases outside the gene matches. Germline CDR1 KGHSH, CDR2 LQKENI. This CDR3 comprises 18 residues. The CDR3 spells CASSPQTGSTDGTDTQYF. The CDR3 bases are TGTGCCAGCTCACCACAGACAGGGTCTACCGACGGCACAGATACGCAGTATTTT. The whole variable domain, remainder taken from reference TRBV18 and TRBJ2-3, is NAGVMQNPRHLVRRRGQEARLRCSPMKGHSHVYWYRQLPEEGLKFMVYLQKENIIDESGMPKERFSAEFPKEGPSILRIQQVVRGDSAAYFCASSPQTGSTDGTDTQYFGPGTRLTVL.

V is TRBV11-2 and J is TRBJ2-1; TRBD2 matches at 7 bases. Trimming removed 0 bases from V and 7 bases from J; junction bases left unmatched: 6. Germline V gene sequence: CDR1 SGHAT, CDR2 FQNNGV. The CDR3 is 15 amino acids. The CDR3 sequence: CASSLETGRGNEQFF. DNA for the CDR3: TGTGCCAGCAGCTTAGAAACGGGGCGGGGGAATGAGCAGTTCTTC. Variable domain in full (rest from reference TRBV11-2 and TRBJ2-1): EAGVAQSPRYKIIEKRQSVAFWCNPISGHATLYWYQQILGQGPKLLIQFQNNGVVDDSQLPKDRFSAERLKGVDSTLKIQPAKLEDSAVYLCASSLETGRGNEQFFGPGTRLTVL.

The chain couples TRBV3-1 (or the pseudogene TRBV3-2) to TRBJ1-2, with TRBD1 identical over 10 bases. V lost 0 bases to trimming and J lost 6 bases; unmatched junction nucleotides: 7. Germline V lookup: CDR1 LGHDT, CDR2 YNNKEL (reference sequence). The CDR3 runs to 16 residues. CDR3 protein: CASSQDRTGGGNGYTF. The CDR3 coding sequence is TGTGCCAGCAGCCAAGATCGGACAGGGGGAGGAAATGGCTACACCTTC.

This sequence joins TRBV2 and TRBJ1-6; TRBD1 agrees at 11 bases. V trimming: 0 bases; J trimming: 9 bases; junction bases outside the gene matches: 1. The CDR3 has 15 residues. The germline CDR1 and CDR2 sequences are SNHLY and FYNNEI. CDR3 in DNA: TGTGCCAGCAGTGAAGCCGGGACAGGGGGTTCACCCCTCCACTTT. Protein product: CASSEAGTGGSPLHF. The full variable domain, in which reference TRBV2 and TRBJ1-6 provide the parts outside the CDR3, is EPEVTQTPSHQVTQMGQEVILRCVPISNHLYFYWYRQILGQKVEFLVSFYNNEISEKSEIFDDQFSVERPDGSNFTLKIRSTKLEDSAMYFCASSEAGTGGSPLHFGNGTRLTVT.

The rearrangement uses TRBV7-9 and TRBJ2-4; possibly TRBD1 for D (5 bases). In germline, CDR1 is SEHNR, CDR2 FQNEAQ (reference sequence). This CDR3 spans 14 amino acids. V gave up 3 bases and J gave up 9 bases, with 15 bases separating them. CDR3 DNA: TGTGCCAGCAGCTTTGATAGGGGAACCCTCATTCAGTACTTC. It translates to CASSFDRGTLIQYF.

V usage is TRBV6-1 and J usage is TRBJ1-2; D possibly corresponds to TRBD1 (5 bases). V was clipped by 1 base and J by 4 bases, with 13 bases between them. CDR3 length: 15 residues. Germline V gene lookup returns CDR1 MNHNS and CDR2 SASEGT. The CDR3 nucleotides are TGTGCCAGCAGTGAAGTATACCAGGGAATCTATGGCTACACCTTC. This translates into CASSEVYQGIYGYTF.